This T cell receptor beta chain was profiled in a study of shared clonotypes between healthy human individuals. General study points: The researchers took only blood, and tissue repertoires probably look different.

A word on this clone: The target antigen is unknown.

CDR3 length equals 17 residues. CDR1 is SGHVS and CDR2 is FQNEAQ in the germline V gene. The J segment lost 0 bases and the V segment lost 4 bases, leaving 11 bases of the junction unmatched. CD8 cells regarded as naive lacked CD45RO, were positively chosen for CCR7, and omitted terminally differentiated effector memory CD45RA+ cells. Caucasian adults living in Nashville, Tennessee, provided all samples. Sequencing used immunoSEQ multiplex PCR; TCRdb keeps in-frame clones, though not all of them. The sample lists about 870,000 clones, roughly 92% occurring once. V is TRBV7-8 and J is TRBJ1-1, with 7 bases matching TRBD1. Sequencing was done on a sample of naive CD8+ T cells sorted from blood. The sequence derives from a man aged 30 to 39 in good health. The CDR3 region has the DNA TGTGCCAGCAGCTCCCTACAGGGGAGACCATTGAACACTGAAGCTTTCTTT. Protein sequence: CASSSLQGRPLNTEAFF.